These 19 T cell receptor beta chains were sequenced from one sample in a study of Tregs in tolerant kidney transplant recipients. The assay was immunoSEQ multiplex PCR, and TCRdb's table has in-frame clones only and misses some. There are 75,000 to 80,000 clones in the sample; 91% occur only once, and 0.34% lies in the top ten. The sequencing here drew on Tregs from blood, taken before the transplant. The origin of the receptors is a human donor who received a combined kidney and bone marrow transplant.

V is TRBV10-3 and J is TRBJ2-7, with 7 positions matching TRBD1. V dropped 5 bases and J dropped 2; count of bases not matched to a gene: 15. The CDR3 is 17 residues long. Germline values: CDR1 ENHRY, CDR2 SYGVKD. For the CDR3, the DNA is TGTGCCATCAGTAAAATACCGGGACAGTCCGTACCCTACGAGCAGTACTTC. This gives the protein CAISKIPGQSVPYEQYF.

This clone was seen a few times. The rearrangement links TRBV7-2 to TRBJ2-3, with a tentative D call TRBD2 (6 bases). This CDR3 spans 15 amino acids. Germline assignment: CDR1 SGHTA and CDR2 FQGNSA. Trimming took 3 bases from V and 5 from J, leaving 15 bases between them. CDR3 DNA: TGTGCCAGCAGCTTTACCGGCGGGACGGGAGATACGCAGTATTTT. Amino acids: CASSFTGGTGDTQYF.

V gene TRBV28 combines with J gene TRBJ2-3; 9 nucleotides line up with TRBD1. V lost 2 bases and J lost 2; bases outside the gene matches: 29. Germline loops: CDR1 MDHEN, CDR2 SYDVKM. This CDR3 region has 24 residues. In nucleotides, the CDR3 is TGTGCCAGCAGTTTACCGCATTCCCTAGGAGGGCAGCTCACCAACAGGGGGCCCACAGATACGCAGTATTTT. Protein: CASSLPHSLGGQLTNRGPTDTQYF.

About this clone itself: In the same sample, other DNA sequences code for this CDR3. This chain connects TRBV28 to TRBJ1-5; tentatively, D is TRBD1 (5 bases). Per germline, CDR1 MDHEN and CDR2 SYDVKM. Between the trimmed V and J ends, which lost 2 bases and 2 bases, there was a span of 7 bases. The CDR3 contains 14 residues. The CDR3 here is CASSLGGGNQPQHF. The CDR3 DNA sequence: TGTGCCAGCAGTTTAGGGGGGGGCAATCAGCCCCAGCATTTT. Combining the CDR3 with reference TRBV28 and TRBJ1-5 gives the whole variable domain DVKVTQSSRYLVKRTGEKVFLECVQDMDHENMFWYRQDPGLGLRLIYFSYDVKMKEKGDIPEGYSVSREKKERFSLILESASTNQTSMYLCASSLGGGNQPQHFGDGTRLSIL.

The chain employs TRBV5-6 and TRBJ1-3; the D gene is possibly TRBD1 (6 bases). This CDR3 region has 15 residues. Germline V gives CDR1 SGHDT, CDR2 YYEEEE. Trimming cost V 4 bases and J 0 bases, with 11 bases left between them. As DNA, the CDR3 is TGTGCCAGCAGCCCGACAGGAACCTCTGGAAACACCATATATTTT. Translation: CASSPTGTSGNTIYF.

About this clone: Germline and junction disagree at one end, which may indicate a read error. This sequence joins TRBV5-1 and TRBJ2-1; possibly TRBD2 for D (5 bases). Germline-derived CDR1 and CDR2 are SGHRS and YFSETQ. This CDR3 has 16 residues. This CDR3 reads CASTLVSGGRDNEQFF. The CDR3 region has the DNA TGCGCCAGCACCTTGGTGTCCGGAGGAAGGGACAATGAGCAGTTCTTC.

The chain recombines TRBV7-2 with TRBJ2-1; D uncertain. Germline CDR1 reads SGHTA; CDR2 reads FQGNSA. V was shortened by 5 bases and J by 10 bases, with 9 bases between the two germline ends. CDR3 length: 11 amino acids. CDR3 DNA: TGTGCCAGCAGCCCCTTTGAGGAGCAGTTCTTC. Translation gives CASSPFEEQFF.

This clone was seen more than once but under ten times. This chain uses TRBV27 with TRBJ2-1, with 13 bases lining up with TRBD2. Germline V gene sequence: CDR1 MNHEY, CDR2 SMNVEV (reference sequence). The CDR3 has 17 amino acids. V was clipped by 5 bases and J by 3 bases; unmatched bases: 7. In DNA, the CDR3 is TGTGCCAGCAGTGCCCGGACTAGCGGGAGACGCTACAATGAGCAGTTCTTC. It translates to CASSARTSGRRYNEQFF.

For the CDR3, the DNA is TGCGCCAGCAGCTTGGGATTGGCAGCCGACGTAAAACTGTTTTTT. The encoded protein is CASSLGLAADVKLFF. The chain carries TRBV5-1 and TRBJ1-4; no reliable D call. The V gene's germline CDR1 is SGHRS and CDR2 YFSETQ. CDR3 length equals 15 residues. The V end lost 0 bases, the J end lost 10 bases, and 16 bases lay between the germline ends. The entire variable domain, with the rest obtained from reference TRBV5-1 and TRBJ1-4, is as follows: KAGVTQTPRYLIKTRGQQVTLSCSPISGHRSVSWYQQTPGQGLQFLFEYFSETQRNKGNFPGRFSGRQFSNSRSEMNVSTLELGDSALYLCASSLGLAADVKLFFGSGTQLSVL.

V usage is TRBV6-6 and J usage is TRBJ2-7, with 10 bases aligning to TRBD2. This CDR3 region has 14 residues. The V gene end was trimmed by 7 bases and the J gene end by 5 bases; junction bases not matched to a gene: 8. Looked up from germline, CDR1 is MNHNY and CDR2 is SVGAGI (reference sequence). CDR3 sequence reads: CASTGVAGGNEQYF. In DNA form, the CDR3 reads TGTGCCAGCACAGGGGTAGCGGGAGGCAACGAGCAGTACTTC.

This chain joins TRBV7-9 and TRBJ2-1; possible D gene TRBD1, 6 bases. The ends were cut back, 5 bases at V and 4 bases at J, with 18 bases in the middle. The CDR3 length is 16 residues. Per germline, CDR1 SEHNR and CDR2 FQNEAQ (reference sequence). The CDR3 reads CASSKQGKDAYNEQFF. CDR3 nucleotides: TGTGCCAGCAGCAAACAGGGTAAGGACGCGTACAATGAGCAGTTCTTC.

V and J are TRBV10-2 and TRBJ2-5; no clear D. The J call may be wrong; the DNA end is better matched by TRBJ2-7. Germline lookup yields CDR1 WSHSY and CDR2 SAAADI. The CDR3 spans 11 residues. The CDR3 DNA sequence: TGCGCCAGCAGTGTGTCTTACGAGCAGTACTTC. Protein: CASSVSYEQYF.

The chain is built from TRBV19 and TRBJ2-4; D might be TRBD2 (5 bases). V was cut by 4 bases and J by 1 base, with 17 bases left in between. This CDR3 comprises 17 residues. Germline lookup yields CDR1 LNHDA and CDR2 SQIVND (reference sequence). DNA for the CDR3: TGTGCCAGTAGTAGGGTAGGGCTAGCAGACGCCAAAAACATTCAGTACTTC. Encoded protein: CASSRVGLADAKNIQYF.

J is TRBJ2-3 and V is TRBV9; TRBD1 matches 8 bases. With 0 bases clipped from V and 5 bases from J, the junction kept 8 bases outside the gene matches. Looked up from germline, CDR1 is SGDLS and CDR2 is YYNGEE. CDR3 length equals 16 residues. In DNA, the CDR3 is TGTGCCAGCAGCGTAGAACCAGGGGGCGGCGAAGATACGCAGTATTTT. It is translated as CASSVEPGGGEDTQYF.

The genes are TRBV19 and TRBJ2-1, with TRBD2 identical over 13 bases. Germline-derived CDR1 and CDR2 are LNHDA and SQIVND (reference sequence). The V segment lost 5 bases and the J segment 9 bases; nucleotides outside the gene matches: 7. The CDR3 consists of 15 residues. CDR3 in amino acids: CASSPRTSGSGEQFF. In DNA, the CDR3 is TGTGCCAGTAGTCCGAGGACTAGCGGGAGCGGTGAGCAGTTCTTC.

J is TRBJ2-2 and V is TRBV7-2, with D uncertain. V lost 0 bases, J lost 6 bases, and 11 bases lay in between. CDR1 is SGHTA, CDR2 FQGNSA, per germline. The CDR3 loop spans 15 amino acids. CDR3 residues: CASSLALRRPGELFF. CDR3 nucleotide sequence: TGTGCCAGCAGCTTAGCGCTAAGGCGGCCCGGGGAGCTGTTTTTT.

J is TRBJ2-5 and V is TRBV5-4; D may be TRBD1 (6 bases). Trimming pared 4 bases from V and 1 base from J, leaving 17 bases between. CDR3 length equals 16 residues. Germline V gives CDR1 SGHNT, CDR2 YYREEE (reference sequence). The CDR3 sequence: CASSRYRGGIQETQYF. CDR3 DNA sequence: TGTGCCAGCAGCCGCTATAGAGGGGGAATCCAAGAGACCCAGTACTTC. Full variable domain (rest looked up from reference TRBV5-4 and TRBJ2-5): ETGVTQSPTHLIKTRGQQVTLRCSSQSGHNTVSWYQQALGQGPQFIFQYYREEENGRGNFPPRFSGLQFPNYSSELNVNALELDDSALYLCASSRYRGGIQETQYFGPGTRLLVL.

The V and J genes are TRBV5-1 and TRBJ2-7; 8 positions agree with TRBD1. Germline trimming cut 3 bases from V and 5 bases from J; bases unmatched to any gene: 7. The germline CDR1 and CDR2 sequences are SGHRS and YFSETQ. The CDR3 extends over 14 amino acids. In DNA form, the CDR3 reads TGCGCCAGCAGCTCGGGACAGGAGTTGAACGAGCAGTACTTC. Residues: CASSSGQELNEQYF.

This clone appeared a single time. The chain employs TRBV4-1 and TRBJ2-7; TRBD2 matches 7 bases. Germline V CDR1 and CDR2: MGHRA, YSYEKL. The CDR3 spans 16 residues. V lost 1 base to trimming and J lost 6 bases; unmatched junction nucleotides: 12. The CDR3 here is CASSQGGAGVFGEQYF. The CDR3 nucleotides read TGCGCCAGCAGCCAAGGGGGTGCGGGAGTGTTCGGCGAGCAGTACTTC.